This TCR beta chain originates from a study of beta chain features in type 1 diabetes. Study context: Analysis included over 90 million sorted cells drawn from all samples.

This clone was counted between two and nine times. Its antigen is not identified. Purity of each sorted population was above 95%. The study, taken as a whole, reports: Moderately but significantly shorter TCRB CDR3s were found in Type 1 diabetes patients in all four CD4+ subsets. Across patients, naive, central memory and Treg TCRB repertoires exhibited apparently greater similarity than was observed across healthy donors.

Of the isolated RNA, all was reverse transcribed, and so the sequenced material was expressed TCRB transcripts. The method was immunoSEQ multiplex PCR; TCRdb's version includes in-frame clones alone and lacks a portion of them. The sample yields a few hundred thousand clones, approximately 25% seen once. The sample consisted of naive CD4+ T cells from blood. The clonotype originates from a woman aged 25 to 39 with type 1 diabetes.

CDR3 nucleotides: TGTGCCTTAAATGAGCAGTTCTTC. This sequence encodes CALNEQFF. This rearrangement joins TRBV30 to TRBJ2-1, with D unclear. CDR1 is GTSNPN, CDR2 SVGIG, per germline (reference sequence). The V end lost 7 bases, the J end lost 7 bases, and 2 bases lay between the germline ends. CDR3 length equals 8 residues.